Listed below are T cell receptor beta chains from one sample, sequenced in a study of blood T cell repertoires in COVID-19. Assay used: immunoSEQ multiplex PCR; TCRdb lists only in-frame clones, some missing. The repertoire consists of approximately 130,000 clones, with around four fifths occurring once and the leading ten covering about 9.5%. Material for sequencing was peripheral blood. These receptors came from a man aged 35-49 years with active or convalescent COVID-19. Both conserved end residues are part of each CDR3. The D gene is left open where the match is weak. Clone size, where shown, is once, few, many, or a class for clones that have expanded.

J gene: TRBJ1-6
clone size: .
D gene: .
V gene: TRBV6-1
CDR3 length: 15
CDR3 protein: CASSESAGVSPPLHF
CDR3 DNA: TGTGCCAGCAGTGAATCTGCAGGTGTGTCCCCACCCCTCCACTTT

J gene: TRBJ2-5
clone size: .
D gene: .
V gene: TRBV9
CDR3 length: 13
CDR3 protein: CASSQGIQETQYF
CDR3 DNA: TGTGCCAGCAGCCAGGGGATCCAAGAGACCCAGTACTTC

J gene: TRBJ2-1
clone size: .
D gene: TRBD2
V gene: TRBV5-1
CDR3 length: 15
CDR3 protein: CASRTQIAGENEQFF
CDR3 DNA: TGCGCCAGCAGAACTCAAATAGCGGGGGAGAATGAGCAGTTCTTC

J gene: TRBJ2-7
clone size: .
D gene: TRBD2
V gene: TRBV7-9
CDR3 length: 15
CDR3 protein: CASSPPSGGAHEQYF
CDR3 DNA: TGTGCCAGCAGCCCCCCCAGCGGGGGGGCCCACGAGCAGTACTTC

J gene: TRBJ2-1
clone size: .
D gene: .
V gene: TRBV5-1
CDR3 length: 15
CDR3 protein: CASSPGRDKPVEQFF
CDR3 DNA: TGCGCCAGCAGCCCGGGACGGGACAAACCGGTTGAGCAGTTCTTC

J gene: TRBJ2-1
clone size: .
D gene: .
V gene: TRBV29-1
CDR3 length: 15
CDR3 protein: CSVAVGSQPPVEQFF
CDR3 DNA: TGCAGCGTTGCTGTCGGGTCGCAGCCGCCCGTTGAGCAGTTCTTC

J gene: TRBJ1-1
clone size: .
D gene: TRBD1
V gene: TRBV5-1
CDR3 length: 17
CDR3 protein: CASSRGTDETRNTEAFF
CDR3 DNA: TGCGCCAGCAGCAGAGGGACAGATGAAACGAGGAACACTGAAGCTTTCTTT

J gene: TRBJ1-3
clone size: .
D gene: .
V gene: TRBV6-1
CDR3 length: 16
CDR3 protein: CASSGGMTSSGNTIYF
CDR3 DNA: TGTGCCAGCAGTGGGGGGATGACTAGCTCTGGAAACACCATATATTTT

J gene: TRBJ1-1
clone size: .
D gene: .
V gene: TRBV20-1
CDR3 length: 11
CDR3 protein: CSAKGGTEAFF
CDR3 DNA: TGCAGTGCAAAGGGGGGGACTGAAGCTTTCTTT

J gene: TRBJ1-1
clone size: once
D gene: .
V gene: TRBV9
CDR3 length: 16
CDR3 protein: CASSESVQGWNTEAFF
CDR3 DNA: TGTGCCAGCAGCGAATCAGTTCAGGGGTGGAACACTGAAGCTTTCTTT

J gene: TRBJ2-3
clone size: .
D gene: TRBD1
V gene: TRBV7-2
CDR3 length: 16
CDR3 protein: CASSLGRQGPTDTQYF
CDR3 DNA: TGTGCCAGCAGCTTAGGGCGACAGGGCCCAACAGATACGCAGTATTTT

J gene: TRBJ2-6
clone size: .
D gene: .
V gene: TRBV6-5
CDR3 length: 16
CDR3 protein: CASSYSQGSGANVLTF
CDR3 DNA: TGTGCCAGCAGTTACTCGCAGGGATCTGGGGCCAACGTCCTGACTTTC

J gene: TRBJ2-3
clone size: .
D gene: .
V gene: TRBV6-1
CDR3 length: 13
CDR3 protein: CASSEGFGDTQYF
CDR3 DNA: TGTGCCAGCAGTGAAGGTTTCGGGGATACGCAGTATTTT

J gene: TRBJ2-7
clone size: .
D gene: TRBD1
V gene: TRBV14
CDR3 length: 16
CDR3 protein: CASSQDYGQGNNEQYF
CDR3 DNA: TGTGCCAGCAGCCAAGATTATGGACAGGGGAACAACGAGCAGTACTTC

J gene: TRBJ1-6
clone size: once
D gene: TRBD1
V gene: TRBV6-4
CDR3 length: 14
CDR3 protein: CASSPGQGNSPLHF
CDR3 DNA: TGTGCCAGCAGTCCCGGACAGGGTAATTCACCCCTCCACTTT

J gene: TRBJ1-4
clone size: .
D gene: .
V gene: TRBV30
CDR3 length: 12
CDR3 protein: CAWSELSGKLFF
CDR3 DNA: TGTGCCTGGAGCGAACTCAGCGGGAAACTGTTTTTT

J gene: TRBJ1-2
clone size: once
D gene: .
V gene: TRBV12-3/TRBV12-4
CDR3 length: 13
CDR3 protein: CASSRQVPYGYTF
CDR3 DNA: TGTGCCAGCAGTAGACAGGTGCCCTATGGCTACACCTTC

J gene: TRBJ2-3
clone size: .
D gene: TRBD1
V gene: TRBV2
CDR3 length: 14
CDR3 protein: CASSWDRGSDTQYF
CDR3 DNA: TGTGCCAGCAGTTGGGACAGGGGATCGGATACGCAGTATTTT

J gene: TRBJ2-5
clone size: few
D gene: .
V gene: TRBV7-2
CDR3 length: 11
CDR3 protein: CASNSGKTQYF
CDR3 DNA: TGTGCCAGCAATTCGGGGAAGACCCAGTACTTC

J gene: TRBJ1-1
clone size: once
D gene: .
V gene: TRBV6-2/TRBV6-3
CDR3 length: 13
CDR3 protein: CASSIGQRAEAFF
CDR3 DNA: TGTGCCAGCAGCATCGGACAGAGGGCCGAAGCTTTCTTT

J gene: TRBJ2-3
clone size: .
D gene: .
V gene: TRBV2
CDR3 length: 16
CDR3 protein: CASSKEGGVSTDTQYF
CDR3 DNA: TGTGCCAGCAGCAAAGAGGGGGGGGTAAGCACAGATACGCAGTATTTT

J gene: TRBJ2-7
clone size: .
D gene: TRBD2
V gene: TRBV10-1
CDR3 length: 18
CDR3 protein: CASSDFFPGLACPYEQYF
CDR3 DNA: TGCGCCAGCAGTGATTTTTTCCCGGGACTAGCGTGTCCCTACGAGCAGTACTTC

J gene: TRBJ2-2
clone size: .
D gene: TRBD1
V gene: TRBV7-2
CDR3 length: 16
CDR3 protein: CASSSPAAGGSGELFF
CDR3 DNA: TGTGCCAGCAGCTCCCCTGCAGCAGGGGGTTCCGGGGAGCTGTTTTTT

J gene: TRBJ2-7
clone size: .
D gene: .
V gene: TRBV5-1
CDR3 length: 15
CDR3 protein: CASSYGTAGAYEQYF
CDR3 DNA: TGCGCCAGCAGCTACGGGACAGCGGGCGCCTACGAGCAGTACTTC

J gene: TRBJ1-1
clone size: .
D gene: .
V gene: TRBV5-1
CDR3 length: 16
CDR3 protein: CASSVDGVSMNTEAFF
CDR3 DNA: TGCGCCAGCAGCGTCGACGGGGTATCCATGAACACTGAAGCTTTCTTT

J gene: TRBJ2-7
clone size: .
D gene: TRBD1
V gene: TRBV5-6
CDR3 length: 16
CDR3 protein: CASSLPSWTGAYEQYF
CDR3 DNA: TGTGCCAGCAGCCTTCCATCTTGGACAGGGGCGTACGAGCAGTACTTC

J gene: TRBJ2-2
clone size: .
D gene: TRBD2
V gene: TRBV5-1
CDR3 length: 15
CDR3 protein: CASTLAGGNTGELFF
CDR3 DNA: TGCGCCAGCACCCTAGCGGGAGGGAACACCGGGGAGCTGTTTTTT

J gene: TRBJ2-1
clone size: .
D gene: TRBD2
V gene: TRBV11-2
CDR3 length: 12
CDR3 protein: CASSRTSDEQFF
CDR3 DNA: TGTGCCAGCAGCCGAACTAGCGATGAGCAGTTCTTC

J gene: TRBJ2-5
clone size: .
D gene: .
V gene: TRBV27
CDR3 length: 14
CDR3 protein: CASSSHRDGETQYF
CDR3 DNA: TGTGCCAGCAGTTCTCACAGGGATGGGGAGACCCAGTACTTC

J gene: TRBJ1-3
clone size: .
D gene: TRBD1
V gene: TRBV2
CDR3 length: 15
CDR3 protein: CASQQGERSGNTIYF
CDR3 DNA: TGTGCCAGCCAACAGGGGGAAAGATCTGGAAACACCATATATTTT

J gene: TRBJ2-3
clone size: .
D gene: TRBD1
V gene: TRBV18
CDR3 length: 15
CDR3 protein: CASSPTGGASDTQYF
CDR3 DNA: TGTGCCAGCTCACCCACAGGGGGCGCATCAGATACGCAGTATTTT

J gene: TRBJ1-1
clone size: .
D gene: .
V gene: TRBV7-7
CDR3 length: 12
CDR3 protein: CASSSPTKWAFF
CDR3 DNA: TGTGCTAGCAGCTCCCCCACTAAATGGGCTTTCTTT

J gene: TRBJ2-5
clone size: .
D gene: TRBD1
V gene: TRBV2
CDR3 length: 18
CDR3 protein: CASSEVGTGASKAETQYF
CDR3 DNA: TGTGCCAGCAGTGAAGTGGGGACAGGGGCCTCTAAAGCGGAGACCCAGTACTTC

J gene: TRBJ2-2
clone size: .
D gene: TRBD2
V gene: TRBV5-1
CDR3 length: 15
CDR3 protein: CASSLDAGGTGELFF
CDR3 DNA: TGCGCCAGCAGCTTGGACGCGGGGGGAACCGGGGAGCTGTTTTTT

J gene: TRBJ1-1
clone size: once
D gene: .
V gene: TRBV30
CDR3 length: 13
CDR3 protein: CAWSRESGTEAFF
CDR3 DNA: TGTGCCTGGAGTAGAGAGAGTGGCACTGAAGCTTTCTTT

J gene: TRBJ2-3
clone size: .
D gene: .
V gene: TRBV12-3/TRBV12-4
CDR3 length: 11
CDR3 protein: CASSRSGAQYF
CDR3 DNA: TGTGCCAGCAGCCGGTCGGGGGCGCAGTATTTT

J gene: TRBJ1-2
clone size: .
D gene: .
V gene: TRBV6-5
CDR3 length: 14
CDR3 protein: CASSYAGVSYGYTF
CDR3 DNA: TGTGCCAGCAGTTACGCCGGGGTTTCTTATGGCTACACCTTC

J gene: TRBJ1-4
clone size: .
D gene: TRBD1
V gene: TRBV6-5
CDR3 length: 15
CDR3 protein: CASSTPGQGNEKLFF
CDR3 DNA: TGTGCCAGCAGTACGCCGGGACAGGGGAATGAAAAACTGTTTTTT

J gene: TRBJ2-5
clone size: .
D gene: .
V gene: TRBV5-1
CDR3 length: 14
CDR3 protein: CASSFEQGWGTQYF
CDR3 DNA: TGCGCCAGCAGCTTTGAACAGGGTTGGGGGACCCAGTACTTC

J gene: TRBJ1-1
clone size: .
D gene: .
V gene: TRBV6-6
CDR3 length: 13
CDR3 protein: CASSSGSNTEAFF
CDR3 DNA: TGTGCCAGCAGTTCAGGGTCGAACACTGAAGCTTTCTTT